This T cell receptor (beta chain) stems from a study of blood T cell repertoires in COVID-19. About the research overall: Sites across the United States, Italy and Spain contributed samples from acute and convalescent COVID-19. The analysed material was cDNA or gDNA that came from T cells, B-cell-depleted T cells, or PBMCs.

The V segment lost 7 bases and the J segment 4 bases; nucleotides outside the gene matches: 18. This CDR3 region has 17 residues. Germline CDR1 is MGHDK and CDR2 is SYGVNS. Methods used by the authors: Amplification from reference gene primers served as the basis for estimated nucleated cell counts. Libraries were prepared by immunoSEQ multiplex PCR; TCRdb keeps only in-frame clonotypes and omits some of them. That table is the source of V, J and clone size, and D and trimming were worked out from the DNA. Among approximately 99,000 clones listed, 79% were seen once. V and J are TRBV25-1 and TRBJ2-5, with 7 bases fitting TRBD1. This TCR came from an elderly woman with active or convalescent COVID-19. Material: peripheral blood. DNA for the CDR3: TGTGCCAGCACCTCCACCCTCGACAGGGTGAGGGGAGAGACCCAGTACTTC. This encodes CASTSTLDRVRGETQYF.